The 7 T cell receptor beta chains reported below all come from one sample, sequenced in a study of T cell clonotyping in hematopoietic cell transplantation. Profiling relied on immunoSEQ multiplex PCR, and the TCRdb table lists in-frame clones only, not all of them. The profile shows several thousand clones, over 95% of them singletons. The material sequenced was PBMCs, taken 30 days after allogeneic stem cell transplant. These receptors all come from a male patient over 55 who had an allogeneic stem cell transplant from a related donor, so the T cells may come from the graft donor. Some clones in this sample may be carry-over from other donors' samples.

The chain joins TRBV7-3 to TRBJ1-6; D is unclear. Per the germline V gene, CDR1 is SGHTA and CDR2 is FQGTGA. Trimming left V 3 bases short and J 8 bases short, with 8 bases between. The length of the CDR3 is 13 residues. Written as DNA, the CDR3 is TGTGCCAGCAGCTTTCAGAGTTATTCACCCCTCCACTTT. Its translation is CASSFQSYSPLHF.

J is TRBJ1-2 and V is TRBV5-6, with a possible D match to TRBD1 (5 bases). CDR1 SGHDT and CDR2 YYEEEE come from the germline V gene. V was trimmed by 7 bases and J by 6 bases, leaving 10 bases between them. The CDR3 length is 11 residues. For the CDR3, the DNA is TGTGCCAGCGGGCAGGGTCATGGCTACACCTTC. Translated, it gives CASGQGHGYTF.

CDR3 sequence reads: CASSLQSSGQGNEQYF. For the CDR3, the DNA is TGTGCCAGCAGCTTACAAAGTTCGGGACAGGGGAACGAGCAGTACTTC. The chain carries TRBV11-2 and TRBJ2-7; 10 bases match TRBD1. After removal of 2 bases from V and 5 bases from J, the junction contained 9 bases not matched to a gene. The CDR3 runs to 16 residues. Germline values: CDR1 SGHAT, CDR2 FQNNGV.

The chain joins TRBV7-9 to TRBJ2-7; D is possibly TRBD1 (5 bases). Germline V CDR1 and CDR2: SEHNR, FQNEAQ (reference sequence). CDR3 length: 14 amino acids. Trimming left V 4 bases short and J 3 bases short, with 13 bases between. Written as DNA, the CDR3 is TGTGCCAGCAGCTCCCTCAGGGAAAACTACGAGCAGTACTTC. It is translated as CASSSLRENYEQYF.

This rearrangement joins TRBV19 to TRBJ1-5; D may be TRBD1 (5 bases). Trimming took 0 bases from V and 13 from J, leaving 13 bases between them. This CDR3 has 13 amino acids. CDR1 and CDR2 (germline): LNHDA, SQIVND (reference sequence). In nucleotides, the CDR3 is TGTGCCAGTAGTATAGATGTTGGGGGGGGACAGCATTTT. This encodes CASSIDVGGGQHF.

The rearrangement uses TRBV5-4 and TRBJ1-3; TRBD1 is a possible D gene (5 bases). The CDR3 extends over 14 amino acids. V gave up 6 bases and J gave up 3 bases, with 13 bases separating them. Per germline, CDR1 SGHNT and CDR2 YYREEE (reference sequence). CDR3 loop: CASTAGQSGNTIYF. DNA of the CDR3: TGTGCCAGCACCGCAGGGCAGAGTGGAAACACCATATATTTT.

V gene TRBV20-1 combines with J gene TRBJ2-3; unclear D gene. V was trimmed by 6 bases and J by 2 bases, leaving 3 bases between them. The CDR3 is 10 residues long. Germline V CDR1 and CDR2: DFQATT, SNEGSKA (reference sequence). The chain's CDR3 is CSATTDTQYF. DNA for the CDR3: TGCAGTGCCACCACAGATACGCAGTATTTT.